This passage covers 32 T cell receptor beta chains from one sample sequenced in a study of post-analysis software for immune sequencing data (dated by TCRdb to between 2014 and 2017). General study outcomes and caveats: A handful of TRBV segments, including TRBV5-6, TRBV5-1 and TRBV20-1, were significantly more frequent in patients than controls.

These TCRs are of unknown antigen specificity. The method behind the library was PCR. The sequencing machine was an Illumina HiSeq 2500. To reduce PCR and sequencing biases, unique molecular identifiers were built into the TCR beta cDNA libraries. TCRdb reprocessed the public reads (quality trimming at Q25 with fastp, clone calling with MiXCR) and kept in-frame beta chains. For every CDR3 protein sequence, its rows merge into one entry that carries the most common genes and DNA. The sample records over 700,000 distinct CDR3 sequences, 25% to 30% of which are singletons. Around 0.56% of the sample comes from the top ten. The sample comprised blood. The source is a girl under 18 with multiple sclerosis.

This clonotype was detected ten times or more. The chain links TRBV7-2 to TRBJ2-7; D not certain. V dropped 1 base and J dropped 2 bases, with 12 bases sitting between them. From germline, CDR1 is SGHTA and CDR2 FQGNSA. The CDR3 spans 15 residues. The CDR3 DNA is TGTGCCAGCAGCTTAGTAGGGCGAGACCCCTACGAGCAGTACTTC. Protein product: CASSLVGRDPYEQYF.

The J gene is TRBJ1-5, the V gene TRBV10-2; weak D call: TRBD1 (5 bases). Germline CDR1 WSHSY, CDR2 SAAADI. The V end was cut by 6 bases, the J end by 5 bases, with 14 bases between. The CDR3 consists of 14 residues. The CDR3 sequence is CASSGTGGDQPQHF. Here the CDR3 DNA reads TGCGCCAGCAGCGGGACTGGGGGGGATCAGCCCCAGCATTTT.

CDR3 sequence: CASSYVFGDNPLNTEAFF. For the CDR3, the DNA is TGTGCCAGCAGTTACGTGTTCGGCGACAACCCTTTGAACACTGAAGCTTTCTTT. V usage is TRBV6-2 or TRBV6-3 and J usage is TRBJ1-1; D is undetermined. The germline CDR1 and CDR2 sequences are MNHEY and SVGEGT. Trimming pared 2 bases from V and 0 bases from J, leaving 19 bases between. The length of the CDR3 is 18 residues.

This clonotype was picked up a small number of times. This chain links TRBV6-2 or TRBV6-3 with TRBJ2-3; 8 bases match TRBD2. Germline V gene sequence: CDR1 MNHEY, CDR2 SVGEGT. The CDR3 has 15 residues. V lost 2 bases and J lost 7; bases outside the gene matches: 8. CDR3: CASSYKREILNTQYF. The CDR3 DNA follows: TGTGCCAGCAGTTACAAGCGGGAGATCCTGAATACGCAGTATTTT.

V usage is TRBV2 and J usage is TRBJ2-2, with TRBD2 matching 9 bases. The CDR3 sequence is 15 residues long. V was pared by 6 bases and J by 6 bases, with 8 bases of the junction left unmatched. Germline V CDR1 and CDR2: SNHLY, FYNNEI. Here the CDR3 reads CASRRLAEASGELFF. CDR3 in DNA: TGTGCCAGCAGGAGACTAGCGGAAGCATCCGGGGAGCTGTTTTTT. Full variable domain (rest looked up from reference TRBV2 and TRBJ2-2): EPEVTQTPSHQVTQMGQEVILRCVPISNHLYFYWYRQILGQKVEFLVSFYNNEISEKSEIFDDQFSVERPDGSNFTLKIRSTKLEDSAMYFCASRRLAEASGELFFGEGSRLTVL.

Of note for this clonotype: One junction end disagrees with the germline gene, perhaps due to a read error. This chain connects TRBV11-2 to TRBJ2-6; possible D gene TRBD1, 5 bases. Germline CDR1 and CDR2: SGHAT and FQNNGV. CDR3 length: 18 amino acids. In DNA, the CDR3 is TGTGCCAGCAGCTTAGTAGGGGAAGACAGCTCTGGGGCCAACGTCCGGACTTTC. Translation: CASSLVGEDSSGANVRTF.

The V call is TRBV7-9, the J call TRBJ2-7, with TRBD1 identical over 11 bases. The V gene end was trimmed by 5 bases and the J gene end by 4 bases; junction bases not matched to a gene: 7. Germline CDR1 SEHNR, CDR2 FQNEAQ (reference sequence). The CDR3 consists of 15 residues. The CDR3 here is CASSAGQGGKYEQYF. CDR3 sequence (DNA): TGTGCCAGCAGCGCGGGACAGGGGGGAAAATACGAGCAGTACTTC.

CDR3 residues: CASSHELNRVFPEPQHF. CDR3 sequence (DNA): TGCGCCAGCAGCCACGAACTGAACCGAGTGTTCCCGGAGCCCCAGCATTTT. This chain uses TRBV4-1 with TRBJ1-5; D remains ambiguous. Germline CDR1 is MGHRA and CDR2 is YSYEKL. This CDR3 spans 17 amino acids. V dropped 3 bases and J dropped 8 bases, with 23 bases sitting between them.

The V and J genes are TRBV7-2 and TRBJ1-4, with 7 bases lining up with TRBD1. The CDR3 length is 14 residues. With V trimmed by 5 bases and J by 8 bases, 8 bases remained unmatched. Germline lookup yields CDR1 SGHTA and CDR2 FQGNSA. The CDR3 DNA reads TGTGCCAGCAGCCAACCGGGACAGAAGGAAAAACTGTTTTTT. Protein sequence: CASSQPGQKEKLFF.

This clonotype was observed many times. V is TRBV10-3 and J is TRBJ2-7, with D perhaps matching TRBD1 (6 bases). The CDR3 length is 15 residues. Germline V gene lookup returns CDR1 ENHRY and CDR2 SYGVKD. The ends were cut back, 3 bases at V and 2 bases at J, with 14 bases in the middle. CDR3 loop: CAISENREGTYEQYF. In DNA, the CDR3 is TGTGCCATCAGTGAAAACAGGGAAGGGACCTACGAGCAGTACTTC.

The V gene is TRBV5-8, the J gene TRBJ1-3, with 8 bases identical to TRBD1. CDR3 size: 14 residues. The V gene end was trimmed by 4 bases and the J gene end by 3 bases; junction bases not matched to a gene: 3. Germline-derived CDR1 and CDR2 are SGHTS and YDEGEE. The CDR3 here is CASSLDRGGNTIYF. CDR3 coding DNA: TGTGCCAGCAGCCTCGACAGGGGTGGAAACACCATATATTTT.

Points on this clonotype: One end of the junction varies from germline; a read error may be responsible. The chain employs TRBV5-8 and TRBJ2-6; D possibly corresponds to TRBD1 (5 bases). This CDR3 spans 18 amino acids. Germline V gene data show CDR1 as SGHTS and CDR2 as YDEGEE. As DNA, the CDR3 is TGTGCCAGCAGCTTGGAGGATTTGGGGTACGCTGGGGCCAACGGCCTGACTTTC. Translation gives CASSLEDLGYAGANGLTF.

This clonotype was seen more than once but under ten times. The chain uses TRBV5-1 and TRBJ1-1; D is unresolved. This CDR3 is 14 amino acids long. Trimming took 4 bases from V and 6 from J, leaving 16 bases between them. CDR1 is SGHRS, CDR2 YFSETQ, per germline. CDR3 nucleotides: TGCGCCAGCAGCATGGAGGGTAGGAGCTCTGAAGCTTTCTTT. Amino acids: CASSMEGRSSEAFF.

The V gene is TRBV12-3 or TRBV12-4, the J gene TRBJ2-5, with a possible D match to TRBD2 (5 bases). V was pared by 4 bases and J by 4 bases, with 13 bases between. The CDR3 contains 14 residues. The CDR3 spells CASSWRNRGETQYF. The CDR3 region has the DNA TGTGCCAGCAGTTGGAGGAACCGCGGAGAGACCCAGTACTTC.

This clonotype was seen only a few times. CDR3 nucleotide sequence: TGTGCCAGCAGGGAGACTAGCGGGGGGAGCTCCTACAATGAGCAGTTCTTC. Protein product: CASRETSGGSSYNEQFF. This chain links TRBV2 with TRBJ2-1, with 13 bases matching TRBD2. The germline V gene has CDR1 SNHLY and CDR2 FYNNEI. The CDR3 loop spans 17 amino acids. V gave up 6 bases and J gave up 0 bases; unmatched junction bases: 5. Drawing the rest from reference TRBV2 and TRBJ2-1, the complete variable domain is EPEVTQTPSHQVTQMGQEVILRCVPISNHLYFYWYRQILGQKVEFLVSFYNNEISEKSEIFDDQFSVERPDGSNFTLKIRSTKLEDSAMYFCASRETSGGSSYNEQFFGPGTRLTVL.

This clonotype was detected only a few times. V usage is TRBV12-3 or TRBV12-4 and J usage is TRBJ2-6, with TRBD1 matching over 8 bases. V lost 2 bases and J lost 4; bases outside the gene matches: 4. There are 16 residues in the CDR3. The CDR3 DNA is TGTGCCAGCAGTTTACAGGGGGCGGCCGGGGCCAACGTCCTGACTTTC. It yields the protein CASSLQGAAGANVLTF.

This clonotype came up a few times. The V gene is TRBV6-1, the J gene TRBJ2-7, with D possibly being TRBD1 or TRBD2 (5 bases each). Germline CDR1 is MNHNS and CDR2 is SASEGT. Trimming stripped 6 bases from V and 2 bases from J, with 17 bases between. This CDR3 spans 15 amino acids. This CDR3 is CASSEGEGIPYEQYF. DNA of the CDR3: TGTGCCAGCAGCGAGGGAGAGGGGATTCCCTACGAGCAGTACTTC.

On this clonotype itself: One end of the junction varies from germline; a read error may be responsible. V and J are TRBV5-1 and TRBJ1-2; the D gene is possibly TRBD1 (5 bases). Germline CDR1 reads SGHRS; CDR2 reads YFSETQ. CDR3 size: 13 residues. The CDR3 nucleotides are TGCACCAGCAGCCCGGGGACCGATATGGGCTACACCTTC. Translating it yields CTSSPGTDMGYTF.

The chain uses TRBV6-2 or TRBV6-3 and TRBJ1-2; the D gene is possibly TRBD1 (5 bases). The CDR3 is 13 residues long. V lost 6 bases and J lost 0, with 8 bases in between. In germline, CDR1 is MNHEY, CDR2 SVGEGT. This CDR3 is CASRQTANYGYTF. Here the CDR3 DNA reads TGTGCCAGCAGGCAGACAGCTAACTATGGCTACACCTTC.

CDR3 in amino acids: CASSLLTGTGNTDTQYF. The CDR3, as DNA: TGTGCCAGCAGCTTACTAACCGGGACAGGGAACACAGATACGCAGTATTTT. This chain connects TRBV7-9 to TRBJ2-3, with TRBD1 matching over 9 bases. The ends lost 2 bases at V and 2 bases at J; junction bases unmatched: 8. Germline V gene sequence: CDR1 SEHNR, CDR2 FQNEAQ (reference sequence). This CDR3 comprises 17 residues.

The rearrangement links TRBV7-2 to TRBJ2-1, with 10 bases aligning to TRBD2. The CDR3 spans 15 residues. The V gene end was trimmed by 4 bases and the J gene end by 6 bases; junction bases not matched to a gene: 6. Germline V gene lookup returns CDR1 SGHTA and CDR2 FQGNSA. The CDR3 protein is CASSSRTSGANEQFF. The CDR3 DNA reads as TGTGCCAGCAGCTCCCGGACTAGCGGCGCCAATGAGCAGTTCTTC. The entire variable domain, with the rest obtained from reference TRBV7-2 and TRBJ2-1, is as follows: GAGVSQSPSNKVTEKGKDVELRCDPISGHTALYWYRQSLGQGLEFLIYFQGNSAPDKSGLPSDRFSAERTGGSVSTLTIQRTQQEDSAVYLCASSSRTSGANEQFFGPGTRLTVL.

This clonotype was counted at least ten times. This rearrangement joins TRBV20-1 to TRBJ2-5; D is unresolved. Germline lookup yields CDR1 DFQATT and CDR2 SNEGSKA (reference sequence). V lost 2 bases to trimming and J lost 1 base, with 11 bases between them. This CDR3 comprises 14 residues. As DNA, the CDR3 is TGCAGTGCTAGAATCCTCGCAGGCCAAGAGACCCAGTACTTC. Protein product: CSARILAGQETQYF.

A few counts support this clonotype. The gene calls are TRBV6-5 and TRBJ2-1, with D hard to call. The V gene's germline CDR1 is MNHEY and CDR2 SVGAGI. The V end was cut by 6 bases, the J end by 2 bases, with 11 bases between. The CDR3 is made up of 14 amino acids. In DNA, the CDR3 is TGTGCCAGCAGGGCTATTGGAGCCTACAATGAGCAGTTCTTC. Amino acids: CASRAIGAYNEQFF.

The chain's CDR3 is CASSRTSRSYNEQFF. The CDR3 DNA sequence: TGTGCCAGCAGTAGGACGTCTCGCTCCTACAATGAGCAGTTCTTC. V gene TRBV12-3 or TRBV12-4 combines with J gene TRBJ2-1; no firm D call. CDR3 length equals 15 residues. V gave up 5 bases and J gave up 0 bases, with 11 bases separating them.

The table lists this clonotype with a few counts. The chain couples TRBV6-5 to TRBJ1-2; 9 bases are shared with TRBD1. The CDR3 is made up of 14 amino acids. Germline CDR1 is MNHEY and CDR2 is SVGAGI. The trim removed 5 bases at V and 5 bases at J, leaving 6 bases unmatched. CDR3 protein: CASSRPGTGYGYTF. Written as DNA, the CDR3 is TGTGCCAGCAGTCGCCCCGGGACAGGGTATGGCTACACCTTC.

This clonotype was seen more than once but under ten times. The chain is built from TRBV12-3 or TRBV12-4 and TRBJ1-2, with 7 bases that match TRBD1. The CDR3 runs to 12 residues. After removal of 6 bases from V and 3 bases from J, the junction contained 1 base not matched to a gene. In nucleotides, the CDR3 is TGTGCCAGCAGACAGGGGCACTATGGCTACACCTTC. This gives the protein CASRQGHYGYTF.

The chain links TRBV5-1 to TRBJ1-2; D possibly corresponds to TRBD1 (5 bases). V was pared by 4 bases and J by 2 bases, with 15 bases between. The CDR3 loop spans 15 amino acids. Germline V lookup: CDR1 SGHRS, CDR2 YFSETQ. For the CDR3, the DNA is TGCGCCAGCAGCCCCCAAGGGACCGCGAACTATGGCTACACCTTC. Its translation: CASSPQGTANYGYTF.

V and J are TRBV24-1 and TRBJ2-5, with D possibly called TRBD1 or TRBD2 (5 bases each). CDR1 and CDR2 from the germline V gene are KGHDR and SFDVKD. V was clipped by 4 bases and J by 0 bases, with 11 bases between them. This CDR3 has 15 residues. The CDR3 DNA reads TGTGCCACCAGTGAGTCCGGGACCGACCAAGAGACCCAGTACTTC. Translation gives CATSESGTDQETQYF.

The chain joins TRBV18 to TRBJ1-2; D possibly corresponds to TRBD1 (5 bases). The V and J ends lost 6 bases and 8 bases respectively, with 19 bases between them. Germline V gene sequence: CDR1 KGHSH, CDR2 LQKENI. The CDR3 contains 14 residues. The CDR3 DNA reads as TGTGCCAGCTCGAAGACGGGACTTGGGATAGGCTACACCTTC. This gives the protein CASSKTGLGIGYTF.

The gene calls are TRBV5-6 and TRBJ2-7; weak D call: TRBD1 (6 bases). The CDR3 sequence is 15 residues long. V dropped 4 bases and J dropped 0 bases, with 14 bases sitting between them. The germline gives CDR1 SGHDT, CDR2 YYEEEE. The CDR3 region has the DNA TGTGCCAGCAGCACCTACGACAGGCGCTCCTACGAGCAGTACTTC. This gives the protein CASSTYDRRSYEQYF.

On this clonotype itself: At one of its ends the junction is not consistent with the germline gene, which may arise from a read error. The CDR3 DNA sequence: TGTGCCACCAACAGAGATTGGGCAGGGGCTAATGGCTACACCTTC. Amino acids: CATNRDWAGANGYTF. The chain uses TRBV15 and TRBJ1-2, with a possible D match to TRBD1 (6 bases). Germline lookup yields CDR1 LNHNV and CDR2 YYDKDF (reference sequence). The CDR3 sequence is 15 residues long.

This clonotype was observed a single time. Possible read error: a much larger clone is one base away. The chain links TRBV10-3 to TRBJ2-5, with 15 positions matching TRBD2. CDR1 ENHRY and CDR2 SYGVKD come from the germline V gene. V shed 0 bases and J 11 bases; nucleotides not matched to a gene: 10. The CDR3 has 17 amino acids. The CDR3 is CAISESAGLAGGDEQYF. The CDR3 DNA reads TGTGCCATCAGTGAGTCAGCGGGACTAGCGGGGGGTGATGAGCAGTACTTC.